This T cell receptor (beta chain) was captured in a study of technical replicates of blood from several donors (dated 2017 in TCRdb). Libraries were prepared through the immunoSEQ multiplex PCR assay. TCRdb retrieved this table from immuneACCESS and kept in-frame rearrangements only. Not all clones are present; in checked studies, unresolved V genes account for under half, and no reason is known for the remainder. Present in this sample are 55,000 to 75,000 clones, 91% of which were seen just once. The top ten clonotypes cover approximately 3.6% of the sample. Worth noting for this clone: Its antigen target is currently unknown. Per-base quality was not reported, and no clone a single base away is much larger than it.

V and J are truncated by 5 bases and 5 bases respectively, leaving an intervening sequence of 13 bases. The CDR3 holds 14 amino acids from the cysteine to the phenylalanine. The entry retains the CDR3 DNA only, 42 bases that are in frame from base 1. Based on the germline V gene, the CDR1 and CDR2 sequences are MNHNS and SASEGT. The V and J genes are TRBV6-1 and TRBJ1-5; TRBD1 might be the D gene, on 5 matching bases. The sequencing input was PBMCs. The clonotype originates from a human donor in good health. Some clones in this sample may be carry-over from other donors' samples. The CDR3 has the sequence CASSSRERDQPQHF. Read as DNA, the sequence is TGTGCCAGCAGTAGCAGGGAACGGGATCAGCCCCAGCATTTT.